These T cell receptor beta chains were read from a single sample in a study of blood T cells in healthy people across ages. Each CDR3 protein is one row after TCRdb ran MiXCR on the 5' RACE reads. Of some 940,000 distinct CDR3 sequences listed, under 35% are singletons. The sample was also reused in another study, on T cells of mothers and their children.

Source material: blood. The source of these receptors is a woman aged 40-49 years in good health. Both conserved end residues are part of each CDR3. The order of the fields is clone size, V gene, J gene, CDR3 protein. Expanded clones get a size class; other rows say once, few or many, or leave the size out.

clone_size: -
v_call: TRBV28
j_call: TRBJ2-1
cdr3_aa: CANSVTTGLAEQFF

clone_size: many
v_call: TRBV5-6
j_call: TRBJ2-7
cdr3_aa: CASKITPFYEQYF

clone_size: many
v_call: TRBV20-1
j_call: TRBJ2-5
cdr3_aa: CSARPLAGFQETQYF

clone_size: -
v_call: TRBV9
j_call: TRBJ1-1
cdr3_aa: CASSVDEGVDTEAFF

clone_size: few
v_call: TRBV6-2/TRBV6-3
j_call: TRBJ2-2
cdr3_aa: CASSSPTVNTGELFF

clone_size: -
v_call: TRBV7-6
j_call: TRBJ1-6
cdr3_aa: CASSLGPDPNSPLHF

clone_size: -
v_call: TRBV18
j_call: TRBJ2-7
cdr3_aa: CASSPYKDYEQYF

clone_size: -
v_call: TRBV7-9
j_call: TRBJ1-1
cdr3_aa: CASLPTGMNTEAFF

clone_size: -
v_call: TRBV27
j_call: TRBJ2-1
cdr3_aa: CASSRATSVYNEQFF

clone_size: -
v_call: TRBV12-3/TRBV12-4
j_call: -
cdr3_aa: CTSRRRGRVKETQFF

clone_size: -
v_call: TRBV11-3
j_call: TRBJ1-5
cdr3_aa: CASSSFFVPTDLSNQPQHF

clone_size: few
v_call: TRBV24-1
j_call: TRBJ2-3
cdr3_aa: CATSDPGQIGTQYF

clone_size: -
v_call: TRBV28
j_call: TRBJ1-5
cdr3_aa: CASSPRTGYRSNQPQHF

clone_size: -
v_call: TRBV7-2
j_call: TRBJ1-2
cdr3_aa: CASSLDPGLVYGYTF

clone_size: -
v_call: TRBV18
j_call: TRBJ1-2
cdr3_aa: CASSSNLGQGNDYTF

clone_size: -
v_call: TRBV7-9
j_call: TRBJ2-1
cdr3_aa: CASSLATASYNEQFF

clone_size: many
v_call: TRBV9
j_call: TRBJ1-2
cdr3_aa: CASSTRQGVSANYGYTF

clone_size: -
v_call: TRBV20-1
j_call: TRBJ1-1
cdr3_aa: CSARAGQGGLAFF

clone_size: many
v_call: TRBV27
j_call: TRBJ2-1
cdr3_aa: CASSLEGDEQFF

clone_size: -
v_call: TRBV15
j_call: TRBJ1-2
cdr3_aa: CATSRQQGFGYTF

clone_size: many
v_call: TRBV20-1
j_call: TRBJ2-7
cdr3_aa: CSAGRVYYEQYF

clone_size: many
v_call: TRBV4-2
j_call: TRBJ1-2
cdr3_aa: CASHRGGYGYTF

clone_size: -
v_call: TRBV29-1
j_call: TRBJ2-1
cdr3_aa: CGVSGFGNEQFF

clone_size: few
v_call: TRBV20-1
j_call: TRBJ2-1
cdr3_aa: CSASVQGQSFNSYNEQFF

clone_size: -
v_call: TRBV29-1
j_call: TRBJ1-1
cdr3_aa: CSVETYFRTGGTEAFF

clone_size: -
v_call: TRBV12-3/TRBV12-4
j_call: TRBJ1-5
cdr3_aa: CASSPVVGRAAKPQHF

clone_size: -
v_call: TRBV12-3/TRBV12-4
j_call: TRBJ2-1
cdr3_aa: CATEGASSYNEQFF

clone_size: -
v_call: TRBV12-3/TRBV12-4
j_call: TRBJ2-1
cdr3_aa: CASSTRDFFNEQFF

clone_size: few
v_call: TRBV3-1
j_call: TRBJ1-2
cdr3_aa: CASNDREGHAGYTF

clone_size: many
v_call: TRBV12-3/TRBV12-4
j_call: TRBJ2-7
cdr3_aa: CASSLEGRADEQYF

clone_size: few
v_call: TRBV29-1
j_call: TRBJ1-1
cdr3_aa: CSARQGLTRITEAFF

clone_size: -
v_call: TRBV6-2/TRBV6-3
j_call: TRBJ1-6
cdr3_aa: CASSHLEGTNSPLHF

clone_size: -
v_call: TRBV28
j_call: TRBJ2-3
cdr3_aa: CASSSRPGSTDTQYF

clone_size: few
v_call: TRBV28
j_call: TRBJ2-5
cdr3_aa: CASSRGGGDQETQYF

clone_size: -
v_call: TRBV2
j_call: TRBJ2-7
cdr3_aa: CASSGSLWTSGGYEQYF

clone_size: many
v_call: TRBV7-2
j_call: TRBJ1-2
cdr3_aa: CASSFGGPAGGYTF

clone_size: few
v_call: TRBV9
j_call: TRBJ2-5
cdr3_aa: CASSVATSFTGGLQEAQYF

clone_size: -
v_call: TRBV18
j_call: TRBJ2-5
cdr3_aa: CASSPRTQLETQYF

clone_size: -
v_call: TRBV11-3
j_call: TRBJ2-1
cdr3_aa: CASSLDLASGNRNEQFF

clone_size: -
v_call: TRBV7-9
j_call: TRBJ2-1
cdr3_aa: CASSYPSGGVYNEQFF

clone_size: -
v_call: TRBV29-1
j_call: TRBJ1-1
cdr3_aa: CSGRGQLNTEAFF

clone_size: -
v_call: TRBV30
j_call: TRBJ1-2
cdr3_aa: CAWSVWDGYGYTF

clone_size: many
v_call: TRBV29-1
j_call: TRBJ2-2
cdr3_aa: CSVAPGAGELFF

clone_size: many
v_call: TRBV20-1
j_call: TRBJ2-7
cdr3_aa: CSASGGEDKGQWVYEQYF

clone_size: many
v_call: TRBV7-9
j_call: TRBJ1-2
cdr3_aa: CASSLDMTGYGYTF

clone_size: -
v_call: TRBV5-6
j_call: TRBJ2-3
cdr3_aa: CASSYPTSPVTQYF

clone_size: -
v_call: TRBV11-2
j_call: TRBJ1-4
cdr3_aa: CASSGREATNEKLFF

clone_size: -
v_call: TRBV18
j_call: TRBJ1-1
cdr3_aa: CASSPPTGTNTEAFF

clone_size: -
v_call: TRBV19
j_call: TRBJ1-2
cdr3_aa: CASSRSRALKVSYGYTF

clone_size: many
v_call: TRBV4-3
j_call: TRBJ2-5
cdr3_aa: CASSQGAGTSASETQYF

clone_size: many
v_call: TRBV10-3
j_call: TRBJ2-7
cdr3_aa: CAISEYPFEGEQYF

clone_size: few
v_call: TRBV20-1
j_call: TRBJ1-5
cdr3_aa: CSAGDLTVSNQPQHF

clone_size: many
v_call: TRBV7-2
j_call: TRBJ2-3
cdr3_aa: CASSHAHMTSGVRTDTQYF

clone_size: -
v_call: TRBV20-1
j_call: TRBJ1-1
cdr3_aa: CSSSGRGLAEAFF

clone_size: many
v_call: TRBV29-1
j_call: TRBJ2-7
cdr3_aa: CSVGAIDSYEQYF

clone_size: many
v_call: TRBV20-1
j_call: TRBJ2-3
cdr3_aa: CSANPDRGRTDTQYF

clone_size: -
v_call: TRBV12-3/TRBV12-4
j_call: TRBJ2-5
cdr3_aa: CASSHPPGQSGRTQYF

clone_size: few
v_call: TRBV7-2
j_call: TRBJ1-1
cdr3_aa: CASSFSQYTEAFF

clone_size: -
v_call: TRBV15
j_call: TRBJ2-1
cdr3_aa: CATSRDKQYEQFF

clone_size: -
v_call: TRBV12-3/TRBV12-4
j_call: TRBJ1-1
cdr3_aa: CASTYESYTEAFF